These 11 T cell receptor beta chains came from one sample sequenced in a study of OX40 agonist ivuxolimab in advanced cancers. Method: immunoSEQ multiplex PCR; TCRdb's copy keeps in-frame clones and lacks some. The data show approximately 82,000 clones, 85% to 90% seen once. The sequenced sample was CD4+ or CD8+ T cells sorted from blood, obtained in a trial of the OX40 agonist ivuxolimab. The receptors stem from an adult with an advanced solid tumor such as melanoma, head and neck, liver or kidney cancer.

The chain recombines TRBV19 with TRBJ1-5; no definite D call. The V end was cut by 4 bases, the J end by 6 bases, with 16 bases between. The CDR3 extends over 15 amino acids. CDR1 LNHDA and CDR2 SQIVND come from the germline V gene (reference sequence). CDR3 sequence reads: CASSNRAVVGQPQHF. Written as DNA, the CDR3 is TGTGCCAGTAGTAATCGGGCGGTGGTGGGTCAGCCCCAGCATTTT.

The V call is TRBV27, the J call TRBJ2-7; D could derive from TRBD1 or TRBD2 (5 bases each). Germline loops: CDR1 MNHEY, CDR2 SMNVEV (reference sequence). This CDR3 has 14 residues. Trimming shortened V by 4 bases and J by 0 bases, and 10 bases separated the two germline ends. The CDR3 protein is CASSYKGPSYEQYF. CDR3 DNA: TGTGCCAGCAGTTACAAGGGACCCTCCTACGAGCAGTACTTC.

V usage is TRBV19 and J usage is TRBJ2-1; D gene uncertain. CDR3 size: 13 residues. Germline V gene sequence: CDR1 LNHDA, CDR2 SQIVND (reference sequence). Trimming left V 4 bases short and J 3 bases short, with 7 bases between. The CDR3 bases are TGTGCCAGTAGTACCATGGGCTACAATGAGCAGTTCTTC. As protein: CASSTMGYNEQFF.

This clone was observed a few times. The chain carries TRBV10-3 and TRBJ2-1; 13 positions match TRBD2. CDR1 and CDR2 from the germline V gene are ENHRY and SYGVKD. This CDR3 is built from 15 residues. With V trimmed by 4 bases and J by 8 bases, 5 bases remained unmatched. CDR3 sequence: CAISAGLAGSYEQFF. DNA for the CDR3: TGTGCCATCAGTGCGGGACTAGCGGGATCCTATGAGCAGTTCTTC.

This clone has just a few counts. The chain carries TRBV4-2 and TRBJ2-7, with 8 bases fitting TRBD2. The germline CDR1 and CDR2 sequences are LGHNA and YNFKEQ. The length of the CDR3 is 16 residues. With V trimmed by 0 bases and J by 3 bases, 7 bases remained unmatched. In DNA form, the CDR3 reads TGTGCCAGCAGCCAAGAAAGTAGCGGGGACGGCTACGAGCAGTACTTC. Its protein is CASSQESSGDGYEQYF.

The V call is TRBV5-4, the J call TRBJ1-1, with 8 positions matching TRBD1. Per the germline V gene, CDR1 is SGHNT and CDR2 is YYREEE (reference sequence). This CDR3 has 12 amino acids. Losses at the gene ends were 10 bases for V and 1 base for J; bases not matched to a gene: 3. In DNA form, the CDR3 reads TGTGCCGGCCAGGGGGCGAACACTGAAGCTTTCTTT. This encodes CAGQGANTEAFF.

The chain links TRBV10-3 to TRBJ2-7; D is possibly TRBD1 or TRBD2 (6 bases each). Germline V gene lookup returns CDR1 ENHRY and CDR2 SYGVKD. V gave up 4 bases and J gave up 5 bases, with 12 bases separating them. The CDR3 contains 13 residues. Here the CDR3 reads CAISVYREDEQYF. In nucleotides, the CDR3 is TGTGCCATCAGTGTGTACAGGGAGGACGAGCAGTACTTC.

This sequence joins TRBV15 and TRBJ2-7, with 7 nucleotides matching TRBD2. Germline V gives CDR1 LNHNV, CDR2 YYDKDF (reference sequence). CDR3 length: 14 residues. Losses at the gene ends were 1 base for V and 0 bases for J; bases not matched to a gene: 0. Written as DNA, the CDR3 is TGTGCCACCAGCAGAGGGACTAGCTCCTACGAGCAGTACTTC. Translating it yields CATSRGTSSYEQYF.

The chain employs TRBV6-6 and TRBJ2-7; TRBD2 is a possible D gene (5 bases). CDR1 is MNHNY and CDR2 is SVGAGI in the germline V gene (reference sequence). V lost 6 bases and J lost 0, with 9 bases in between. This CDR3 region has 13 residues. CDR3 coding DNA: TGTGCCAGCAGGGGAGAGAACTCCTACGAGCAGTACTTC. Protein product: CASRGENSYEQYF.

This clone was seen more than once but under ten times. The CDR3 loop is CASSFGAGGPGRSYNEQFF. In DNA, the CDR3 is TGCGCCAGCAGCTTTGGTGCGGGAGGTCCGGGTCGCTCCTACAATGAGCAGTTCTTC. V is TRBV5-1 and J is TRBJ2-1; 8 nucleotides agree with TRBD2. The germline CDR1 and CDR2 sequences are SGHRS and YFSETQ. The V and J ends lost 2 bases and 0 bases, in that order; junction bases with no gene match: 13. The CDR3 consists of 19 residues.

This clone was seen a few times. Other DNA sequences in the same sample also yield this CDR3. The chain carries TRBV1 and TRBJ2-7; the table assigns TRBD2, which was not confirmed against the DNA. TRBV1 is a pseudogene segment. CDR3 length: 18 residues. The CDR3 loop reads CTSSQEVGTSGISYEQYF. CDR3 nucleotides: TGCACCAGCAGCCAAGAGGTCGGGACTAGCGGGATTTCCTACGAGCAGTACTTC.